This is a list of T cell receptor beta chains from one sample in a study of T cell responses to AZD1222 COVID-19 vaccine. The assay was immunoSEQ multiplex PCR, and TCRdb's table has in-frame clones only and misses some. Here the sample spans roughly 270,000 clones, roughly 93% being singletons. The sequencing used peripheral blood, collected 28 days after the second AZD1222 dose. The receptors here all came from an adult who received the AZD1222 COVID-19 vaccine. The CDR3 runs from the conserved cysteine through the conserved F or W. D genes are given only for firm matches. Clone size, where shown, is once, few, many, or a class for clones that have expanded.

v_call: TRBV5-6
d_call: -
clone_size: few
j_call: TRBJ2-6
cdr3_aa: CASSRSSGANVLTF
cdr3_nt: TGTGCCAGCAGCCGGAGCTCTGGGGCCAACGTCCTGACTTTC

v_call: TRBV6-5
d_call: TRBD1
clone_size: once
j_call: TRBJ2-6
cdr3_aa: CASSSGTVFGANVLTF
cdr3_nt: TGTGCCAGCAGTTCCGGGACAGTCTTTGGGGCCAACGTCCTGACTTTC

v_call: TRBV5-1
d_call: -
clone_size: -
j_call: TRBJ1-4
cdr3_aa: CASSSAGGRQNEKLFF
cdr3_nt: TGCGCCAGCAGCTCCGCCGGGGGGCGGCAAAATGAAAAACTGTTTTTT

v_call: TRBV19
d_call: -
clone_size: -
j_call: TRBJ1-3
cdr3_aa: CASRPTGNTIYF
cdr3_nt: TGTGCCAGTAGACCGACTGGAAACACCATATATTTT

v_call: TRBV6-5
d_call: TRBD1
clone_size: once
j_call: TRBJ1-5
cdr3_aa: CASSSAGTGLGAQHF
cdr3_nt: TGTGCCAGCAGTTCCGCCGGGACAGGCCTCGGGGCCCAGCATTTT

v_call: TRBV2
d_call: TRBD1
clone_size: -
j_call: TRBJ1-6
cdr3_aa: CASKDRGGGDSPLHF
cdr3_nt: TGTGCCAGCAAAGACAGGGGGGGTGGAGATTCACCCCTCCACTTT

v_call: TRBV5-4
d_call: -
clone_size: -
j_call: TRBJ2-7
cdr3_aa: CASSLGETAFYEQYF
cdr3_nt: TGTGCCAGCAGCTTGGGGGAGACAGCGTTCTACGAGCAGTACTTC

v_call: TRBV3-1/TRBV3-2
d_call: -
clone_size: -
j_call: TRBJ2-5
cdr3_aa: CASSPPGRGNWGDQETQYF
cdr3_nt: TGTGCCAGCAGCCCCCCGGGACGGGGGAATTGGGGGGACCAAGAGACCCAGTACTTC

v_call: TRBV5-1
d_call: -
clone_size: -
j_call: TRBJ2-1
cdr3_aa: CASSLGTGRFYEQFF
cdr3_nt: TGCGCCAGCAGCTTGGGCACAGGGAGGTTTTATGAGCAGTTCTTC

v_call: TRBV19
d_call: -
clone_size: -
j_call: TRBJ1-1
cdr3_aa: CASREWGGRSTEAFF
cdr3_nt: TGTGCCAGTAGGGAGTGGGGGGGCCGGAGCACTGAAGCTTTCTTT

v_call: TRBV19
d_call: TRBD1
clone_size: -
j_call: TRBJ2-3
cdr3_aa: CASSRRVTGVSDTQYF
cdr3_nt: TGTGCCAGTAGTAGACGGGTTACAGGGGTCTCAGATACGCAGTATTTT

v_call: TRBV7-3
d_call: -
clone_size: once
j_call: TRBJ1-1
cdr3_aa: CASSLGRNTEAFF
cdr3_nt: TGTGCCAGCAGCTTAGGTAGGAACACTGAAGCTTTCTTT

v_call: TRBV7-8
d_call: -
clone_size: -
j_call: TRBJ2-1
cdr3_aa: CASSFVGGLYNEQFF
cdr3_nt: TGTGCCAGCAGCTTCGTCGGGGGGCTCTACAATGAGCAGTTCTTC

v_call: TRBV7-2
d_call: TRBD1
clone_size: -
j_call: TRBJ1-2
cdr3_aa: CASSRGWTGTNGYTF
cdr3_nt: TGTGCCAGCAGCAGGGGGTGGACAGGGACCAATGGCTACACCTTC

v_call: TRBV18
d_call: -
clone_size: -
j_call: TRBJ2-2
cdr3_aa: CASSRPGRTGELFF
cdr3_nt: TGTGCCAGCTCACGCCCGGGGAGGACCGGGGAGCTGTTTTTT

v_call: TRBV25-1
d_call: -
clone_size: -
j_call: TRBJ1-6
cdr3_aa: CASGVGNSPLHF
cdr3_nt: TGTGCCAGTGGAGTGGGTAATTCACCCCTCCACTTT

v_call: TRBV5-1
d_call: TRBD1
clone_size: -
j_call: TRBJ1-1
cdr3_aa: CASSAGTGRDTEAFF
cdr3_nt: TGCGCCAGCAGCGCGGGGACAGGGAGAGACACTGAAGCTTTCTTT

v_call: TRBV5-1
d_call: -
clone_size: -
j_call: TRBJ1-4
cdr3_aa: CASSFGQGREKLFF
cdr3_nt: TGCGCCAGCAGCTTCGGGCAGGGACGGGAAAAACTGTTTTTT

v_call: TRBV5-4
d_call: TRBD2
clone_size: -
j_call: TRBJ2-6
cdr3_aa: CASSLGIGTSGNSGANVLTF
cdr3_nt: TGTGCCAGCAGCTTGGGTATCGGGACTAGCGGCAACTCTGGGGCCAACGTCCTGACTTTC

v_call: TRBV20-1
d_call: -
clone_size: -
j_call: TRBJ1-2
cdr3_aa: CSASRAGRNYGYTF
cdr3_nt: TGCAGTGCTAGTAGGGCAGGGAGAAACTATGGCTACACCTTC

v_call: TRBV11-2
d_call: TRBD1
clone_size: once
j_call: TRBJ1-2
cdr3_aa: CASSLGLGGASGYTF
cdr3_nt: TGTGCCAGCAGCTTAGGGTTAGGGGGCGCGAGTGGCTACACCTTC

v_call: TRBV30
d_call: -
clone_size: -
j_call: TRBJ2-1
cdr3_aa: CAWSGQLSLGEQFF
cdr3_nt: TGTGCCTGGAGTGGACAGCTCTCTCTGGGTGAGCAGTTCTTC

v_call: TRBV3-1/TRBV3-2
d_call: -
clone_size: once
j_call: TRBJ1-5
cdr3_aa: CASSQGSHRGNQPQHF
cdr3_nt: TGTGCCAGCAGCCAGGGGAGCCACAGAGGCAATCAGCCCCAGCATTTT

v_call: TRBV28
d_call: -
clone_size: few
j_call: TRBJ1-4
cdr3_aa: CASSSGGLNEKLFF
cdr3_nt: TGTGCCAGCAGTTCCGGGGGCCTTAATGAAAAACTGTTTTTT

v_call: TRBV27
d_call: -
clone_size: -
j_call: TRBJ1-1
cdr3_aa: CASSLFNGGTEAFF
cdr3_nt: TGTGCCAGCAGTTTATTTAATGGGGGCACTGAAGCTTTCTTT

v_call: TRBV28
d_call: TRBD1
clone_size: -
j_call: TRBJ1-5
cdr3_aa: CASSPPQGEGNQPQHF
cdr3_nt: TGTGCCAGCAGTCCCCCACAGGGGGAGGGCAATCAGCCCCAGCATTTT

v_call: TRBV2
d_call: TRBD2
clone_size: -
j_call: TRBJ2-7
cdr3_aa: CASSPGGSGSYEQYF
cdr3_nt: TGTGCCAGCAGTCCTGGGGGTAGCGGGAGTTACGAGCAGTACTTC

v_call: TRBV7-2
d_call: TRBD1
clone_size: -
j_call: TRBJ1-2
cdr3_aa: CASSPKGTGGSGYTF
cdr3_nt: TGTGCCAGCAGCCCGAAGGGGACAGGGGGTTCTGGCTACACCTTC

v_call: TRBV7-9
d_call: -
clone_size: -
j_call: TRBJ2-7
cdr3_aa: CASSLLGPYEQYF
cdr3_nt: TGTGCCAGCAGCTTATTGGGTCCCTACGAGCAGTACTTC

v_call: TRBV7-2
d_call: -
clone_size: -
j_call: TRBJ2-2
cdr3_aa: CASSSRTATTGELFF
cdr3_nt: TGTGCCAGCAGTTCAAGGACAGCCACAACCGGGGAGCTGTTTTTT

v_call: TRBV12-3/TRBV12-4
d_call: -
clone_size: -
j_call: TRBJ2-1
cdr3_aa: CASLTGVSGQFF
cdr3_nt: TGTGCCAGCCTGACTGGGGTGTCAGGTCAGTTCTTC

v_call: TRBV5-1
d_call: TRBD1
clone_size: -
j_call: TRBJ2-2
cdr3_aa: CASSPGQGTGELFF
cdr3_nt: TGCGCCAGCAGCCCGGGACAGGGCACCGGGGAGCTGTTTTTT

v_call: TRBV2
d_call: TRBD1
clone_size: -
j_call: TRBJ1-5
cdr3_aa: CASSVQGSQPQHF
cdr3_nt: TGTGCCAGCAGTGTACAGGGGAGTCAGCCCCAGCATTTT

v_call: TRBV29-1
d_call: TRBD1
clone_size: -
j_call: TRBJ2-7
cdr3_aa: CSVGSGTGYEQYF
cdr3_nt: TGCAGCGTGGGATCGGGGACAGGCTACGAGCAGTACTTC

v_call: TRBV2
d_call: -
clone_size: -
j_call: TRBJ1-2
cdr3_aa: CASSVQAHGYTF
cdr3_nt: TGTGCCAGCAGTGTCCAGGCGCATGGCTACACCTTC

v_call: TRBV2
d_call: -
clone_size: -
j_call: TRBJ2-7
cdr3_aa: CATPRRGSREQYF
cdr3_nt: TGTGCCACCCCCCGGAGAGGTAGCCGGGAGCAGTACTTC

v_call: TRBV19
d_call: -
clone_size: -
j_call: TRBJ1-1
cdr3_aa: CASSWAGGQAFF
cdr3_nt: TGTGCCAGTAGTTGGGCAGGCGGGCAAGCTTTCTTT

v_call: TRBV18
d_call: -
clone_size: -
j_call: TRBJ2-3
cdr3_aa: CASSPPGRQIRTDTQYF
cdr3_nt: TGTGCCAGCTCACCACCGGGCAGACAGATTCGCACAGATACGCAGTATTTT

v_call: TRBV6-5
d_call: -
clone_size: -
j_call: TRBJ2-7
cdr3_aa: CEGQPYEQYF
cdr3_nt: TGCGAGGGACAACCTTACGAGCAGTACTTC

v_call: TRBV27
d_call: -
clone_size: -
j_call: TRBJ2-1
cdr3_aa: CASTKYNEQFF
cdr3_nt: TGTGCCAGCACGAAATACAATGAGCAGTTCTTC

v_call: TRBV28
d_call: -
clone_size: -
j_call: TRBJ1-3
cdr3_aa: CASSSGRSNTIYF
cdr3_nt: TGTGCCAGCAGTTCCGGGAGGAGTAACACCATATATTTT

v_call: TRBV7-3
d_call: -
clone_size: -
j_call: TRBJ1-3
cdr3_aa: CASSRTATGNTIYF
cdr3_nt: TGTGCCAGCAGCAGGACAGCTACGGGAAACACCATATATTTT

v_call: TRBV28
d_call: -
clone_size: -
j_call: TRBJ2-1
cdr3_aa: CASSSPYNEQFF
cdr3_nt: TGTGCCAGCAGTTCCCCCTACAATGAGCAGTTCTTC

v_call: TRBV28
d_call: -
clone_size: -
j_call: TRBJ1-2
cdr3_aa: CASSWGGQSYGYTF
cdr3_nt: TGTGCCAGCAGCTGGGGGGGCCAGAGCTATGGCTACACCTTC

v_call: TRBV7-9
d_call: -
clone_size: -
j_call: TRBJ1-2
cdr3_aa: CASSFSGLNYGYTF
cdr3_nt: TGTGCCAGCAGCTTCTCGGGACTAAACTATGGCTACACCTTC

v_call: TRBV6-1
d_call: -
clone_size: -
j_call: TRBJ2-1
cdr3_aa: CASSEAAGNEQFF
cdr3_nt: TGTGCCAGCAGTGAAGCTGCAGGCAATGAGCAGTTCTTC

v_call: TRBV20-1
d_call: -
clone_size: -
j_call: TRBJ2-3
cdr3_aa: CSVLRGDTQYF
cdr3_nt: TGCAGTGTCCTTCGGGGAGATACGCAGTATTTT

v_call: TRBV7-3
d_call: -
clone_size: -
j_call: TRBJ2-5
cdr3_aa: CASSLGAEETQYF
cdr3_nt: TGTGCCAGCAGCCTAGGGGCCGAAGAGACCCAGTACTTC

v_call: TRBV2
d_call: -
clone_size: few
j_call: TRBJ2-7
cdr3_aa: CASRALVYEQYF
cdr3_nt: TGTGCCAGCAGGGCCCTAGTTTACGAGCAGTACTTC

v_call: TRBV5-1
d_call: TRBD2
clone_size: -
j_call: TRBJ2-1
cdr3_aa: CASSITGTSGYNEQFF
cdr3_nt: TGCGCCAGCAGCATTACCGGGACTAGTGGCTACAATGAGCAGTTCTTC

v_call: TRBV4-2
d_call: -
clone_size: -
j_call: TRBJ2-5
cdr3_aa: CASSPERLETQYF
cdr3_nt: TGTGCCAGCAGTCCGGAGAGACTAGAGACCCAGTACTTC